A selection of T cell receptor beta chains follows, all from one sample in a study of blood T cells in healthy people across ages. TCRdb passed the 5' RACE reads through MiXCR, listing each CDR3 protein once. The data show some 750,000 distinct CDR3 sequences, 20% to 25% seen once. Input material: blood. The receptors were gathered from an older man in good health. Each CDR3 is given with its conserved first and last residue. The D gene is left open where the match is weak. Clone size is shown for a subset of rows, as once, few, many or a class of expanded clone.

>NA|NA|TRBV29-1|TRBJ1-6
CSVNTGNSYNSPLHF
TGCAGCGTCAACACAGGAAACTCCTATAATTCACCCCTCCACTTT
>few|NA|TRBV30|TRBJ2-1
CAWSVRFHEQFF
TGTGCCTGGAGTGTAAGATTCCATGAGCAGTTCTTC
>NA|TRBD2|TRBV14|TRBJ2-1
CASSHGLAGGGEQFF
TGTGCCAGCAGCCACGGACTAGCGGGGGGCGGTGAGCAGTTCTTC
>many|TRBD1|TRBV7-8|TRBJ1-4
CASSRGTATNEKLFF
TGCGCCAGCTCGAGAGGGACAGCAACTAATGAAAAACTGTTTTTT
>many|TRBD2|TRBV12-3/TRBV12-4|TRBJ2-1
CASSPRGLAGNEQFF
TGTGCCAGCAGTCCAAGGGGACTAGCGGGCAACGAGCAGTTCTTC
>few|TRBD1|TRBV24-1|TRBJ2-2
CATSDLTGGITGELFF
TGTGCCACCAGTGACTTGACAGGGGGAATCACCGGGGAGCTGTTTTTT
>few|NA|TRBV12-3/TRBV12-4|TRBJ1-2
CASSTPPTGRYGYTF
TGTGCCAGCAGTACGCCACCGACCGGGCGGTATGGCTACACCTTC
>NA|NA|TRBV9|TRBJ2-5
CASGVYGGPQETQYF
TGTGCCAGCGGCGTATATGGCGGGCCTCAGGAGACCCAGTACTTC
>few|NA|TRBV7-9|TRBJ1-2
CASSFGGPSYGYTF
TGTGCCAGCAGCTTTGGGGGGCCATCCTATGGCTACACCTTC
>NA|TRBD1|TRBV12-3/TRBV12-4|TRBJ1-5
CASSGTGGWSNQPQHF
TGTGCCAGCAGTGGGACAGGGGGCTGGAGCAATCAGCCCCAGCATTTT